This T cell receptor beta chain is from a study of beta chain features in type 1 diabetes. Every bit of the isolated RNA underwent reverse transcription, so sequencing read expressed TCRB transcripts. Generated by immunoSEQ multiplex PCR, the TCRdb table keeps only in-frame clones and is missing some. The table includes about 360,000 clones, 10% to 15% detected once. As to this clone: The antigen is not known.

Study observations and caveats: Researchers reported that naive, central memory and Treg TCRB repertoires appeared more similar in patients than in healthy donors.

Sequencing used naive CD4+ T cells from blood. The sequence was collected from a man aged 18-30 years in good health.

The CDR3 DNA sequence: TGTGCCAGCACAACAGGGGTCCCGAGTCAGCCCCAGCATTTT. It translates to CASTTGVPSQPQHF. The V gene is TRBV2, the J gene TRBJ1-5, with 7 bases that match TRBD1. V dropped 7 bases and J dropped 6; count of bases not matched to a gene: 9. Germline V gene data show CDR1 as SNHLY and CDR2 as FYNNEI. The CDR3 covers 14 residues. Complete variable domain (other parts from reference TRBV2 and TRBJ1-5): EPEVTQTPSHQVTQMGQEVILRCVPISNHLYFYWYRQILGQKVEFLVSFYNNEISEKSEIFDDQFSVERPDGSNFTLKIRSTKLEDSAMYFCASTTGVPSQPQHFGDGTRLSIL.